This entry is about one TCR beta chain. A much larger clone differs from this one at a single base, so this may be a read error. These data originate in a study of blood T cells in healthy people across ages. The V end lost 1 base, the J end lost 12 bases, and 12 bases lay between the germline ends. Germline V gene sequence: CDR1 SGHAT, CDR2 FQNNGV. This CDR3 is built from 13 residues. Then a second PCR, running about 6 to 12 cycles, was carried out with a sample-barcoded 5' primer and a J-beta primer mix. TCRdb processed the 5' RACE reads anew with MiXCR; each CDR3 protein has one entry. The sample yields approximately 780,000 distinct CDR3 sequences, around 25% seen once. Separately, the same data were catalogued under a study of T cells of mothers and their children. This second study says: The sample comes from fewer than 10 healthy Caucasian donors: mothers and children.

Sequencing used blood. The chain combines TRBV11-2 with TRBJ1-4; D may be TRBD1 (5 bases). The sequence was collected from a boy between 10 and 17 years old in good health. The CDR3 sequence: CASSLAGPEELFF. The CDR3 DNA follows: TGTGCCAGCAGCTTAGCAGGGCCCGAAGAACTGTTTTTT.